This T cell receptor (beta chain) originates from a study of cytomegalovirus exposure and HLA in healthy donors. General study points: Roughly even sequencing depth across donors was the assumption behind the presence/absence analyses. Later analysis showed most CMV-associated TCR beta chains appearing HLA-restricted. Reports credit the classifier with highly specific, highly sensitive diagnosis of cytomegalovirus status. Specific recognition of CMV antigens was confirmed in vitro for three chains (all CMV-associated).

The study ran its PCR with 60 Vbeta and 13 Jbeta primers. Measured with immunoSEQ multiplex PCR; TCRdb has only the in-frame clones, and not every one. The profile shows some 110,000 clones, over 60% of them singletons. The table lists this clone with a count of one. Its antigen remains unknown. With V trimmed by 5 bases and J by 5 bases, 8 bases remained unmatched. Germline V CDR1 and CDR2: GTSNPN, SVGIG (reference sequence). There are 14 residues in the CDR3. The V and J genes are TRBV30 and TRBJ2-2; 7 bases are a match to TRBD1. The TCR sequence derives from a man between 60 and 70 years old in good health and CMV-seropositive. Sequenced: PBMCs. CDR3 residues: CAWGRGLSTGELFF. CDR3 coding DNA: TGTGCCTGGGGAAGGGGGCTGAGTACCGGGGAGCTGTTTTTT.